This TCR beta chain was identified in a study of blood T cell repertoires in COVID-19. TCRdb keeps only in-frame clones here, not all; method: immunoSEQ multiplex PCR. The sample has about 390,000 clones, more than 75% seen once. The receptor was isolated from a woman aged 45-65 years who had recovered from COVID-19. Specimen: PBMCs or T cells enriched from blood (not recorded which).

The CDR3 sequence is CASSQAGSTEAFF. CDR3 bases: TGTGCCAGCAGCCAAGCGGGGAGCACTGAAGCTTTCTTT. The chain couples TRBV3-1 (or the pseudogene TRBV3-2) to TRBJ1-1, with D hard to call. Trimming cost V 1 base and J 4 bases, with 7 bases left between them. Germline CDR1 reads LGHDT; CDR2 reads YNNKEL (reference sequence). The CDR3 runs 13 residues.